These 21 T cell receptor beta chains were all obtained from the same sample, sequenced in a study of cytomegalovirus exposure and HLA in healthy donors. The PCR had 60 Vbeta and 13 Jbeta primers. TCRdb's copy holds only in-frame clones and misses some; the assay was immunoSEQ multiplex PCR. The sample consists of approximately 59,000 clones, around 73% of them appearing once. The sample was PBMCs. The source is a girl under 18 in good health and CMV-seropositive.

V gene TRBV6-5 combines with J gene TRBJ2-7, with D perhaps TRBD2 (5 bases). Germline loops: CDR1 MNHEY, CDR2 SVGAGI. This CDR3 is 15 amino acids long. Deletions cut 0 bases from V and 2 bases from J, with 11 bases between. The CDR3 loop is CASSYSRRETYEQYF. DNA of the CDR3: TGTGCCAGCAGTTACTCGAGACGGGAAACCTACGAGCAGTACTTC.

Details on this clone: Within the sample, other DNA sequences also encode this same CDR3. The V call is TRBV7-2, the J call TRBJ2-1; D uncertain. The germline V and J ends were trimmed by 5 bases and 4 bases, with 9 bases remaining between them. The CDR3 extends over 13 amino acids. The germline V gene encodes CDR1 SGHTA and CDR2 FQGNSA. The CDR3 sequence is CASSLTGYNEQFF. The CDR3 region has the DNA TGTGCCAGCAGCCTCACGGGTTACAATGAGCAGTTCTTC.

This clone was seen a few times. This chain links TRBV7-2 with TRBJ1-1; D is possibly TRBD1 (6 bases). Trimming removed 3 bases from V and 5 bases from J, with 13 bases in between. The CDR3 has 14 residues. The germline V gene encodes CDR1 SGHTA and CDR2 FQGNSA. This CDR3 reads CASSFEGTITEAFF. For the CDR3, the DNA is TGTGCCAGCAGCTTTGAGGGGACAATAACTGAAGCTTTCTTT.

The chain combines TRBV30 with TRBJ1-1, with D uncertain. V lost 0 bases, J lost 11 bases, and 7 bases lay in between. This CDR3 is 10 amino acids long. Germline CDR1 reads GTSNPN; CDR2 reads SVGIG (reference sequence). The CDR3 loop reads CAWSVLQAFF. DNA for the CDR3: TGTGCCTGGAGTGTCCTCCAGGCTTTCTTT.

This chain links TRBV7-9 with TRBJ1-1; 8 bases line up with TRBD1. Trimming cost V 6 bases and J 1 base; bases outside gene matches: 7. The CDR3 consists of 15 residues. Germline CDR1 SEHNR, CDR2 FQNEAQ (reference sequence). The CDR3 coding sequence is TGTGCCAGCAGACCCAGGGGGCGCGGGAACACTGAAGCTTTCTTT. This translates into CASRPRGRGNTEAFF.

This clone was detected a few times. The chain employs TRBV5-1 and TRBJ1-1; no clear D gene. CDR1 SGHRS and CDR2 YFSETQ come from the germline V gene. V lost 3 bases and J lost 0, with 12 bases in between. The CDR3 is 15 residues long. The CDR3 reads CASSSLRGMNTEAFF. CDR3 in DNA: TGCGCCAGCAGCTCCCTCCGGGGTATGAACACTGAAGCTTTCTTT.

V gene TRBV28 combines with J gene TRBJ2-1; weak D call: TRBD2 (6 bases). Trimming left V 6 bases short and J 4 bases short, with 19 bases between. CDR3 size: 16 residues. CDR1 MDHEN and CDR2 SYDVKM come from the germline V gene. CDR3 sequence (DNA): TGTGCCAGCAGGAGTCGACTAGTGTTTGGGTACAATGAGCAGTTCTTC. Translated: CASRSRLVFGYNEQFF.

The chain links TRBV5-6 to TRBJ2-7, with 10 bases fitting TRBD1. Germline V gives CDR1 SGHDT, CDR2 YYEEEE. This CDR3 is built from 15 residues. J lost 4 bases, V lost 2 bases, and 6 bases had no gene match. This CDR3 reads CASSFERTGGYEQYF. The DNA for the CDR3 is TGTGCCAGCAGCTTCGAGCGGACAGGGGGATACGAGCAGTACTTC.

The chain is built from TRBV5-6 and TRBJ1-1, with TRBD1 matching 7 bases. The CDR3 runs to 14 residues. With 0 bases clipped from V and 1 base from J, the junction kept 0 bases outside the gene matches. Germline V gives CDR1 SGHDT, CDR2 YYEEEE. CDR3 loop: CASSLGTGNTEAFF. CDR3 nucleotides: TGTGCCAGCAGCTTGGGGACAGGGAACACTGAAGCTTTCTTT.

J is TRBJ1-1 and V is TRBV10-1; TRBD1 matches at 8 bases. The CDR3 covers 12 residues. Germline V gene sequence: CDR1 WNHNN, CDR2 SYGVQD (reference sequence). V shed 5 bases, J shed 10 bases, and the junction held 6 bases outside the gene matches. The CDR3 here is CASSLDRGGAFF. The CDR3 DNA reads as TGCGCCAGCAGTCTTGACAGGGGTGGAGCTTTCTTT.

The chain recombines TRBV7-9 with TRBJ1-2; D is possibly TRBD1 (5 bases). Trimming removed 5 bases at V and 4 bases at J, with 11 bases between. The CDR3 has 13 residues. Germline V gene data show CDR1 as SEHNR and CDR2 as FQNEAQ (reference sequence). The CDR3 DNA reads TGTGCCAGCAGCCTCAACGGGGGCTATGGCTACACCTTC. Amino acids: CASSLNGGYGYTF.

This clone was seen a handful of times. The CDR3 bases are TGTGCCAGCAGCTCCGTCGCAGGGAGGGAGAAACTGTTTTTT. Amino acids: CASSSVAGREKLFF. The gene calls are TRBV6-5 and TRBJ1-4, with a weak D call TRBD1 (5 bases). Germline V gives CDR1 MNHEY, CDR2 SVGAGI. The CDR3 spans 14 residues. V lost 6 bases and J 11 bases, leaving 19 bases between the germline ends.

The chain has TRBV2 and TRBJ2-7; maybe TRBD2 (6 bases). This CDR3 has 19 amino acids. CDR1 is SNHLY, CDR2 FYNNEI, per germline. The V gene lost 4 bases and the J gene lost 4 bases, with 29 bases spanning the gap. CDR3 residues: CASSGLLGQAGYNDYEQYF. The CDR3 bases are TGTGCCAGCAGTGGTCTTTTGGGCCAGGCGGGATACAACGATTACGAGCAGTACTTC.

This chain joins TRBV7-9 and TRBJ2-5; 9 positions match TRBD2. The CDR3 is 16 residues long. The J segment lost 5 bases and the V segment lost 7 bases, leaving 14 bases of the junction unmatched. CDR1 and CDR2 (germline): SEHNR, FQNEAQ (reference sequence). CDR3 coding DNA: TGTGCCAGCACCTTCCAGTCGCTAGCGGGGAGGGAGACCCAGTACTTC. It specifies CASTFQSLAGRETQYF.

The J gene is TRBJ2-1, the V gene TRBV11-1, with D possibly being TRBD2 (5 bases). CDR3 length equals 15 residues. Trimming left V 0 bases short and J 8 bases short, with 14 bases between. CDR1 and CDR2 (germline): SGHAT, FQDESV (reference sequence). CDR3 coding DNA: TGTGCCAGCAGCTTAGCTATAGACCCCGGGGATGAGCAGTTCTTC. Its translation is CASSLAIDPGDEQFF.

The chain combines TRBV18 with TRBJ1-4; 9 nucleotides match TRBD1. Germline-derived CDR1 and CDR2 are KGHSH and LQKENI. J lost 7 bases, V lost 3 bases, and 6 bases had no gene match. The CDR3 is 15 residues long. The CDR3 spells CASSPLQGALEKLFF. CDR3 sequence (DNA): TGTGCCAGCTCACCGCTACAGGGGGCGCTTGAAAAACTGTTTTTT.

Written as DNA, the CDR3 is TGTGCCAGCAGCTTTAGGGACAGGGAGAATGGCTACACCTTC. This encodes CASSFRDRENGYTF. The chain carries TRBV13 and TRBJ1-2; 9 bases fit TRBD1. With V trimmed by 3 bases and J by 6 bases, 5 bases remained unmatched. Germline V CDR1 and CDR2: PRHDT, FYEKMQ (reference sequence). This CDR3 comprises 14 residues.

This clone was picked up one time. The rearrangement uses TRBV28 and TRBJ1-2; tentative D call: TRBD1 (5 bases). CDR3 size: 11 residues. The V end was cut by 8 bases, the J end by 4 bases, with 8 bases between. From germline, CDR1 is MDHEN and CDR2 SYDVKM. The CDR3: CASVGAYGYTF. DNA for the CDR3: TGTGCCAGCGTAGGGGCCTATGGCTACACCTTC.

This clone was counted between two and nine times. V is TRBV6-6 and J is TRBJ1-6; D remains unclear. The CDR3 extends over 14 amino acids. Germline V CDR1 and CDR2: MNHNY, SVGAGI (reference sequence). Trimming shortened V by 2 bases and J by 7 bases, and 9 bases separated the two germline ends. DNA for the CDR3: TGTGCCAGCAGTTACAGTGGAGAGAATTCACCCCTCCACTTT. The encoded protein is CASSYSGENSPLHF.

The chain joins TRBV2 to TRBJ1-2; 11 positions match TRBD1. CDR1 is SNHLY, CDR2 FYNNEI, per germline. This CDR3 region has 17 residues. The V and J ends lost 8 bases and 4 bases, in that order; junction bases with no gene match: 15. The CDR3 loop is CASPGGTGGSRSYGYTF. The DNA of the CDR3 is TGTGCCAGCCCGGGCGGGACAGGGGGATCCCGCTCCTATGGCTACACCTTC.

The chain is built from TRBV7-8 and TRBJ1-5; TRBD1 is a possible D gene (5 bases). The CDR3 spans 14 residues. Germline values: CDR1 SGHVS, CDR2 FQNEAQ. Trimming took off 3 bases at V and 3 bases at J, with 9 bases between the two ends. The CDR3 DNA is TGTGCCAGCAGCTTCGGGACTTTCAATCAGCCCCAGCATTTT. Amino acid sequence: CASSFGTFNQPQHF.